This T cell receptor (beta chain) was retrieved from a study of T cell responses to AZD1222 COVID-19 vaccine (dated by TCRdb to the early 2020s). At the level of the whole study: TCR sequencing was performed for roughly 250 trial participants, of whom 200 to 210 were given two doses of AZD1222 and around 25 were given two doses of MenACWY control vaccine. Trial participants were enrolled by age into subgroups of 18-55, 56-69 and 70-plus years, and around 150, 28 and 57 TCR-sequenced participants, respectively, were included in these subgroups. The paper as a whole reports these results and caveats: Participants were mostly white British and included more females than males, and it was suggested by the authors that clonal diversity may have been underestimated. Conclusions about previously exposed vaccinees are limited because only five to seven AZD1222 recipients were SARS-CoV-2 seropositive at baseline. Because no day 14 peak-response samples were available, repertoires were characterized only after the peak T cell response. CD4 TCRs associated with the vaccine covered the entire spike protein, and the dominant responses were in regions 160-218 and 743-854. A significant rise in spike-specific TCR breadth and depth was observed after two AZD1222 doses relative to day 0 and relative to MenACWY recipients. Nearly half of unique spike-specific TCRs reportedly recognized epitopes outside regions mutated in the B.1.351 and B.1.1.7 variants. The 56-69-year group was small, and its depth increase did not reach significance, likely because of low power.

Interpreted using the paper, the time point label stands for: about 28 days (+/-7) after the second vaccine dose. AZD1222 recipients given second doses at about 4 weeks or at about 12 weeks were pooled, since spike-specific TCR depth and breadth were not found to differ between the two schedules. Vaccinee samples were obtained from the UK trials COV001 and COV002, which included a single-blind randomized controlled phase 2/3 trial of AZD1222 (ChAdOx1 nCoV-19) in healthy adults. For TCRbeta chain sequencing, PBMC samples from trial participants were taken at day 0 and at day 28 after the second dose. The CDR3 regions of human TCRbeta chains were subjected to immunosequencing. Concerning the study's data processing: Repertoire TCRs were checked for matches against a reference library of SARS-CoV-2-specific TCRs that had been generated using the MIRA antigen-specificity platform. Breadth was defined as the fraction of unique TCRs that were SARS-CoV-2-associated. Depth was defined as the fraction of total T cells that were SARS-CoV-2-associated. Using the MIRA data, each spike-specific TCR was mapped to the spike region that the TCR reacts to and placed in a CD4 or CD8 class. Log10-transformed breadth and depth values were compared by one-way ANOVA with Sidak's multiple comparisons tests. Not all clones reach the TCRdb copy of this immuneACCESS table, which keeps in-frame sequences only. Checked studies attribute under half of the gap to unresolved V genes and leave the rest unexplained. Clone size and the V and J calls come from that table; the DNA yielded D and trimming. In this sample the table shows about 100,000 clones, 75% to 90% of which occur a single time. The ten largest account for 2.5% of the sample.

About this clone itself: No antigen is known for it. Per-base qualities were not stored, and no clone one base away is much larger. Other DNA variants within this sample encode the same CDR3.

Reading the germline V gene (reference sequence) gives CDR1 SEHNR and CDR2 FQNEAQ. V is pruned by 4 bases and J by 5 bases, leaving 2 bases of the junction without a gene match. From its cysteine to its phenylalanine, the CDR3 spans 14 amino acids. CDR3 DNA only is kept here, 42 bases in frame from base 1. The chain was built from TRBV7-9 and TRBJ1-4; 9 junctional bases match TRBD1. The sample was peripheral blood, taken 28 days after the second AZD1222 dose. The TCR comes from an adult who received the AZD1222 COVID-19 vaccine. The CDR3 protein: CASSSGQGNEKLFF. The nucleotides are TGTGCCAGCAGCTCGGGACAGGGAAATGAAAAACTGTTTTTT.